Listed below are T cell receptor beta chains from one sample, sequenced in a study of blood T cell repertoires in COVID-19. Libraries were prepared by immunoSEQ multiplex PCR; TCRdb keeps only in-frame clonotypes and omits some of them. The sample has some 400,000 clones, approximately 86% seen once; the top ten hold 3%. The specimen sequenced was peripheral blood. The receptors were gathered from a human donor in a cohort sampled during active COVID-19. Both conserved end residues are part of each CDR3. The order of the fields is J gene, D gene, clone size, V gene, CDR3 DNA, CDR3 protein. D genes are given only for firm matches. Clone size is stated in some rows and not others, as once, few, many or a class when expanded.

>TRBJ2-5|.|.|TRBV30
TGTGCCTGGAGTTTGTGGGCTGAAGAGACCCAGTACTTC
CAWSLWAEETQYF
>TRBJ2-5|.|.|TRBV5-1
TGCGCCAGCAGCCAAGAGGAATTGGAGACCCAGTACTTC
CASSQEELETQYF
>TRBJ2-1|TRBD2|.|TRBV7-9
TGTGCCAGCAATGGGGGGAGGGTAAATGAGCAGTTCTTC
CASNGGRVNEQFF
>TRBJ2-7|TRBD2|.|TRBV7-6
TGTGCCAGCAGCTTAGATCCCGGGAGGCCCTACGAGCAGTACTTC
CASSLDPGRPYEQYF
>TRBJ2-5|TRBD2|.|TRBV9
TGTGCCAGCAGCGTAGAGGCTAGCGGGGGGGGCCAAGAGACCCAGTACTTC
CASSVEASGGGQETQYF
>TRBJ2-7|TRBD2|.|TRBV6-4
TGTGCCAGCAATCAGCGGGAGGACTACGAGCAGTACTTC
CASNQREDYEQYF
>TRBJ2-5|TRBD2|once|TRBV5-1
TGCGCCAGCAGCTCGACTAGCGGCCTGCAAGAGACCCAGTACTTC
CASSSTSGLQETQYF
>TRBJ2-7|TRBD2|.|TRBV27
TGTGCCAGCAGTCCCGGGACTAGCGTCTACGAGCAGTACTTC
CASSPGTSVYEQYF
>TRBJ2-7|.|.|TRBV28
TGTGCCAGCAGTCAGGGACTGAGCTACGAGCAGTACTTC
CASSQGLSYEQYF
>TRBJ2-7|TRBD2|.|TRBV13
TGTGCCAGCAGCGGGAGGGACGTAGGATCCTACGAGCAGTACTTC
CASSGRDVGSYEQYF
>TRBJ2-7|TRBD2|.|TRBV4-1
TGCGCCAGCAGCCACCTCAACGGGGCGCGGGGGGCGGGCGAGCAGTACTTC
CASSHLNGARGAGEQYF
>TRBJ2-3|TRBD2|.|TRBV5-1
TGCGCCAGCGCAATTAACGGGGGGAGCAGCACAGATACGCAGTATTTT
CASAINGGSSTDTQYF
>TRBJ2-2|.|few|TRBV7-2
TGTGCCAGCAGTTTTAGCGCGAACACCGGGGAGCTGTTTTTT
CASSFSANTGELFF
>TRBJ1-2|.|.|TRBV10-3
TGTGCCATCAGTGAGCGGACTGGCGACCTCTATGGCTACACCTTC
CAISERTGDLYGYTF
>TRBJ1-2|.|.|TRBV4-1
TGCGCCAGCAGCCAAGGCCGGAGTTCCACCTATGGCTACACCTTC
CASSQGRSSTYGYTF
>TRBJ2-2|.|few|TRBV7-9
TGTGCCAGCAGCCGGCCTCAAATCCGGACAGACACCGGGGAGCTGTTTTTT
CASSRPQIRTDTGELFF
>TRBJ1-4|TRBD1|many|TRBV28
TGTGCCAGCAGTTCGCCATCCGGGACAGGGTGGGGAAAACTGTTTTTT
CASSSPSGTGWGKLFF
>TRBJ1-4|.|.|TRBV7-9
TGTGCCAGCAGCTTGGGGGGAGCTAATGAAAAACTGTTTTTT
CASSLGGANEKLFF
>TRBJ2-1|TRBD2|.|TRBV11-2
TGTGCCAGCAGCTTAATGGTAGCGGGGGCAGGGCGCAATGAGCAGTTCTTC
CASSLMVAGAGRNEQFF
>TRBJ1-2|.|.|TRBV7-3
TGTGCCAGCAGCTTAGTAGGTGGCGGAGCTAACTATGGCTACACCTTC
CASSLVGGGANYGYTF
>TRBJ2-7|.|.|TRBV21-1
TGTGCCAGCAGCAAAGGAGAAACAGGCCGGACCTACGAGCAGTACTTC
CASSKGETGRTYEQYF
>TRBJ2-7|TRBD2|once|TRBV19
TGTGCCAGTAGTATACCGGGGGGGGCCGAGCAGTACTTC
CASSIPGGAEQYF
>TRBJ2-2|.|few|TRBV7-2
TGTGCCACATCATTGACAAGGAACACCGGGGAGCTGTTTTTT
CATSLTRNTGELFF
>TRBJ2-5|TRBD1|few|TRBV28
TGTGCCAGCACCAAAGTAGGACAGGCACGGGTAAAAGGGGAGACCCAGTACTTC
CASTKVGQARVKGETQYF
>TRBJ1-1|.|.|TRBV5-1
TGCGCCAGCAGCCTATCCGGGACAAGATATGAAGCTTTCTTT
CASSLSGTRYEAFF
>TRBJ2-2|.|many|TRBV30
TGTGCCTGGAGTGTACCCACGGGGGGCGAGACCGGGGAGCTGTTTTTT
CAWSVPTGGETGELFF
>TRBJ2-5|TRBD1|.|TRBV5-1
TGCGCCAGCAGCTTTGGACAGGGAGCCACCCAAGAGACCCAGTACTTC
CASSFGQGATQETQYF
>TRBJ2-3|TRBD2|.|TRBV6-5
TGTGCCAGCACTGGCGGGGGGGCGACAGATACGCAGTATTTT
CASTGGGATDTQYF
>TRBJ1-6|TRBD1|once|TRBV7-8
TGTGCCAGCAGCTTAGTACCCGGGGACAGGAGGAATTCACCCCTCCACTTT
CASSLVPGDRRNSPLHF
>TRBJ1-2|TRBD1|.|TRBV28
TGTGCCAGCAGCCGCGACAGGGAGGTTCCCTATGGCTACACCTTC
CASSRDREVPYGYTF
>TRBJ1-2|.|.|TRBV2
TGTGCCAGCAGTGAAAGGCAGGTTGGCTACACCTTC
CASSERQVGYTF
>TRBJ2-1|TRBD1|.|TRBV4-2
TGTGCCAGCAGCCAATTTTCCGGGACAGGTTTGCGCAATGAGCAGTTCTTC
CASSQFSGTGLRNEQFF
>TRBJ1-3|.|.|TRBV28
TGTGCCAGCAGTTTGCGCGGAACCTACTCTGGAAACACCATATATTTT
CASSLRGTYSGNTIYF
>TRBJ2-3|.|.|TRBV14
TGTGCCAGCAGCCAATTGGGTGAGGGTAGAGGCGGACTTTCAGATACGCAGTATTTT
CASSQLGEGRGGLSDTQYF
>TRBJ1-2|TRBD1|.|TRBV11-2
TGTGCCAGCAGCTCGACGACAGGGGTTCCCTATGGCTACACCTTC
CASSSTTGVPYGYTF
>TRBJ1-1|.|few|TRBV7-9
TGTGCCAGCAGCTTAGGAGGAGGAGGCGACACTGAAGCTTTCTTT
CASSLGGGGDTEAFF
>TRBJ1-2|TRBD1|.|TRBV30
TGTGCCTGGAGTGGGCTGGGACAGACCACTCAGCTCTATGGCTACACCTTC
CAWSGLGQTTQLYGYTF
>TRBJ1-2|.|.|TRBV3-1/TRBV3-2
TGTGCCAGCAGCCAAGATCTAGTGGGTCGAGCGGGAGGCTACACCTTC
CASSQDLVGRAGGYTF
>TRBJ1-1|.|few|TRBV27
TGTGCCAGCAGCGAACCGGGACATATCACTGAAGCTTTCTTT
CASSEPGHITEAFF
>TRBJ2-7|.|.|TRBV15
TGTGCCACCAGCAGAGATTTTCTAGCAGAGGCCTACGAGCAGTACTTC
CATSRDFLAEAYEQYF
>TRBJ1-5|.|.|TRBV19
TGTGCCAGTATTGGCTCCCAAAATCAGCCCCAGCATTTT
CASIGSQNQPQHF
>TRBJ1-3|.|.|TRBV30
TGTGCCTGGAGTGTCTTGTCGGGGGTTACTGGAAACACCATATATTTT
CAWSVLSGVTGNTIYF
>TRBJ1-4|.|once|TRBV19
TGTGCCAGTAGTAACGCAGGTTCAAGTGAAAAACTGTTTTTT
CASSNAGSSEKLFF
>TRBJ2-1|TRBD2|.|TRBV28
TGTGCCAGCTTCCGGGACTACATTAACAATGAGCAGTTCTTC
CASFRDYINNEQFF
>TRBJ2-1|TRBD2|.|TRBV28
TGTGCCAGCAGTTTCCTAGGGCGTGGGACTAGCGGGAGTACGGAGCAGTTCTTC
CASSFLGRGTSGSTEQFF
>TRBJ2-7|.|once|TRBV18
TGTGCCAGCTCACCCGGAGTACAGGACTACGAGCAGTACTTC
CASSPGVQDYEQYF
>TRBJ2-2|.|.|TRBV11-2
TGTGCCAGCACCTTAGACCAGGGACTCGGCGGGGAGCTGTTTTTT
CASTLDQGLGGELFF
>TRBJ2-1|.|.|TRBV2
TGTGCCAGCAATGCTAGAAGCGGGCGGGCGTGGGAGCAGTTCTTC
CASNARSGRAWEQFF
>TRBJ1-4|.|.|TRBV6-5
TGTGCCAGCACGCTATCGAGTGAAAAACTGTTTTTT
CASTLSSEKLFF
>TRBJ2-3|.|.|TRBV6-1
TGTGCCAGCAGTGAAATGCCGGGTTCCACAGATACGCAGTATTTT
CASSEMPGSTDTQYF
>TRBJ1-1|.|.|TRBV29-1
TGCAGCGTGGGGGAGGGTTTGAACACTGAAGCTTTCTTT
CSVGEGLNTEAFF
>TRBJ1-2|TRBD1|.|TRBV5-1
TGCGCCAGCAGCTCCCCGACAGGGAATTATAACTATGGCTACACCTTC
CASSSPTGNYNYGYTF